This record concerns one T cell receptor beta chain sequence. Its antigen is unidentified. Methods described previously, with TCR primers listed, were used for bulk TCR libraries. One entry per CDR3 protein results from TCRdb running MiXCR on the PCR reads. The data contain approximately 630,000 distinct CDR3 sequences, about 25% of them singletons. Trimming took 6 bases from V and 0 from J; bases not matched to a gene: 11. Germline V gene sequence: CDR1 DFQATT, CDR2 SNEGSKA (reference sequence). CDR3 length: 16 amino acids. The data stem from a study of molecular identifiers for immune sequencing clone quantification. Findings of the study overall: Jurkat TCR RNA that was spiked in from one cell was reportedly detectable among under 1.2 million naive cells. Clones that had above 20 RNA copies took up over 97% of effector molecules but under 1% in naive cells.

Sorted naive CD8 T cells were those defined as CD8+CD4-CCR7+CD45RA+. This chain uses TRBV20-1 with TRBJ1-1; TRBD1 matches at 9 bases. This receptor was obtained from a human donor in good health. Some libraries in this study had Jurkat cell RNA spiked in. The specimen was naive CD8+ T cells from blood, with Jurkat cell RNA spiked in. Subset described: FACS-sorted CD8+CD4-CCR7+CD45RA+ naive T cells. Written as DNA, the CDR3 is TGCAGTGCAGCCGGAGGGACAGGGTGGTTGAACACTGAAGCTTTCTTT. It encodes CSAAGGTGWLNTEAFF.